The T cell receptor beta chain described here comes from a study of T-cell memory formation after mild COVID-19. Across the whole study: TCR clusters mostly belonged to single donors.

Points from the study as a whole: CD4/CD8 balance characterized clones contracting day 15 to 85, and CD4+ skew characterized later expanders. Researchers found some responding clones in pre-infection memory, a sign that cross-reactive memory joined.

V was clipped by 6 bases and J by 5 bases, with 14 bases between them. Germline CDR1 and CDR2: MNHEY and SVGAGI. CDR3 length: 13 amino acids. This clonotype was detected a few times. Its target is unknown. After 5'RACE with constant-segment primers, TCR alpha and TCR beta cDNA libraries carrying sample barcodes and UMIs were obtained. One entry per CDR3 protein results from TCRdb running MiXCR on the 5' RACE reads. The sample includes 410,000 or so distinct CDR3 sequences, under 25% seen only once; the top ten take roughly 14%. The receptor's source is an adult woman who had mild COVID-19 (a few samples of this study predate the infection). Cell type and time point are not known. The chain joins TRBV6-5 to TRBJ2-7; D not certain. The source material was PBMCs or a T cell subset sorted from them (not recorded which). The CDR3 here is CASSRPSSNEQYF. CDR3 in DNA: TGTGCCAGCAGCCGCCCGAGTTCCAACGAGCAGTACTTC.